The rows below give T cell receptor beta chains drawn from one sample of a study of regulatory and conventional T cells in RAG deficiency. Here immunoSEQ multiplex PCR was the method, and the copy in TCRdb shows in-frame clones only, minus some. This sample yields approximately 48,000 clones, of which 70% to 90% are seen a single time; roughly 0.5% belongs to the top ten. The same data also contributed to another study, on regulatory T cells.

The specimen was CD4+ effector T cells sorted from blood. The source is a human donor in good health. Both conserved end residues are part of each CDR3. The D gene is left open where the match is weak.

DNA	CDR3	D	V	J
TGTGCCAGCAGCCAAGATTCTATGGGTACGATTCAGCCCCAGCATTTT	CASSQDSMGTIQPQHF	-	TRBV4-2	TRBJ1-5
TGTGCCAGCATTGCTGACAGAATTAATTCACCCCTCCACTTT	CASIADRINSPLHF	-	TRBV28	TRBJ1-6
TGCGCCAGCAGCGCCCTGACAGGGTACACTGAAGCTTTCTTT	CASSALTGYTEAFF	TRBD1	TRBV5-1	TRBJ1-1
TGTGCCAGCAGACAGGGCTCGTTGACTGGAAACACCATATATTTT	CASRQGSLTGNTIYF	-	TRBV2	TRBJ1-3
TGCGCCAGCAGCCAACTCACCGACCAAAGCACTGAAGCTTTCTTT	CASSQLTDQSTEAFF	-	TRBV5-1	TRBJ1-1
TGTGCCAGCAGCTTAGGCCGGAGGGGTGTAGGCGAGCAGTACTTC	CASSLGRRGVGEQYF	-	TRBV7-6	TRBJ2-7
TGTGCCACCAGCAGATGGGGTGTTGCGGGGGACCGGGAGACCCAGTACTTC	CATSRWGVAGDRETQYF	TRBD2	TRBV15	TRBJ2-5
TGTGCCAGCAGTTACTCGTTCTCAGGGGAGTCTGGCTACACCTTC	CASSYSFSGESGYTF	-	TRBV6-5	TRBJ1-2
TGTGCCAGCAGCGTAGATTCCGGGTGGACAGGGTTAGGGGCTTTCTTT	CASSVDSGWTGLGAFF	TRBD1	TRBV9	TRBJ1-1
TGTGCCAGCAGCATTACTAGCGGCCAAGAGACCCAGTACTTC	CASSITSGQETQYF	TRBD2	TRBV7-2	TRBJ2-5
TGTGCCAGCAGTGCCCGATACAATGAGCAGTTCTTC	CASSARYNEQFF	-	TRBV6-5	TRBJ2-1
TGTGCCAGCAGCCCGGGACGCGTCGAGCAGTACTTC	CASSPGRVEQYF	-	TRBV5-6	TRBJ2-7
TGTGCCAGCAGCTTACCGCGGTCCCAAGAGACCCAGTACTTC	CASSLPRSQETQYF	-	TRBV11-3	TRBJ2-5
TGTGCCAGCAGTTCCCCGGGGTTTCGGACAGAAAAAAATCAGCCCCAGCATTTT	CASSSPGFRTEKNQPQHF	-	TRBV28	TRBJ1-5
TGTGCCAGCAGTGGGTCCCGGGCCACTATACAGAACACTGAAGCTTTCTTT	CASSGSRATIQNTEAFF	-	TRBV6-1	TRBJ1-1
TGTGCCAGCAGTCCCAACAGCGGGCGGCAAGAGACCCAGTACTTC	CASSPNSGRQETQYF	-	TRBV27	TRBJ2-5